One and the same sample provided the 26 T cell receptor beta chains below, sequenced in a study of beta chain features in type 1 diabetes. TCRB transcripts that were expressed got sequenced, as all of the isolated RNA had been reverse transcribed. Sequencing used immunoSEQ multiplex PCR; TCRdb keeps in-frame clones, though not all of them. The table includes about half a million clones, 9.5% to 12% detected once. Sample: naive CD4+ T cells from blood. The receptors here all came from a woman aged 18-35 years in good health.

This clone occurred a few times. The rearrangement uses TRBV23-1 and TRBJ1-2; D is possibly TRBD1 (6 bases). TRBV23-1 is filed as an ORF, its function uncertain. The CDR3 sequence is 14 residues long. V lost 6 bases and J lost 7, with 18 bases in between. The CDR3 bases are TGCGCCAGCAGCCGGGATACCGGGGGCGTTGGCTACACCTTC. Protein sequence: CASSRDTGGVGYTF.

The rearrangement uses TRBV4-2 and TRBJ2-3; a possible D gene is TRBD2 (6 bases). The CDR3 runs 15 residues. V dropped 4 bases and J dropped 1 base, with 12 bases sitting between them. The germline gives CDR1 LGHNA, CDR2 YNFKEQ. The chain's CDR3 is CASSLAWRGTDTQYF. The CDR3 DNA sequence: TGTGCCAGCAGCCTGGCGTGGAGGGGCACAGATACGCAGTATTTT.

The chain carries TRBV5-4 and TRBJ1-1; D remains ambiguous. Per germline, CDR1 SGHNT and CDR2 YYREEE (reference sequence). The V gene lost 4 bases and the J gene lost 4 bases, with 11 bases spanning the gap. This CDR3 is built from 13 residues. The CDR3 here is CASSLGPSTEAFF. CDR3 coding DNA: TGTGCCAGCAGCCTAGGACCGAGCACTGAAGCTTTCTTT.

This sequence joins TRBV13 and TRBJ1-4; 7 bases are a match to TRBD1. The germline V gene has CDR1 PRHDT and CDR2 FYEKMQ (reference sequence). The CDR3 has 15 amino acids. Germline trimming cut 4 bases from V and 8 bases from J; bases unmatched to any gene: 10. CDR3: CASSSWRQGAEKLFF. The CDR3 bases are TGTGCCAGCAGCTCATGGCGACAGGGTGCAGAAAAACTGTTTTTT.

This clone was seen a few times. The chain combines TRBV9 with TRBJ1-2; 8 bases are a match to TRBD1. Per germline, CDR1 SGDLS and CDR2 YYNGEE. V was clipped by 3 bases and J by 3 bases; unmatched bases: 7. The CDR3 spans 15 residues. CDR3 bases: TGTGCCAGCAGCGCGACAGGGGCGACCTACTATGGCTACACCTTC. This translates into CASSATGATYYGYTF.

The chain recombines TRBV29-1 with TRBJ2-1, with TRBD2 matching 7 bases. This CDR3 is built from 14 residues. The V gene's germline CDR1 is SQVTM and CDR2 ANQGSEA. The V gene end was trimmed by 3 bases and the J gene end by 8 bases; junction bases not matched to a gene: 10. CDR3 amino acids: CSVDSGAGVDEQFF. CDR3 DNA: TGCAGCGTTGACAGTGGGGCGGGAGTTGATGAGCAGTTCTTC.

The chain carries TRBV30 and TRBJ2-7; 8 nucleotides line up with TRBD1. J lost 6 bases, V lost 4 bases, and 8 bases had no gene match. There are 13 residues in the CDR3. From germline, CDR1 is GTSNPN and CDR2 SVGIG (reference sequence). This CDR3 reads CAWNWQGAGEQYF. CDR3 DNA: TGTGCCTGGAATTGGCAGGGGGCTGGCGAGCAGTACTTC.

The V call is TRBV5-1, the J call TRBJ2-1; the D is unclear. The V and J ends lost 5 bases and 8 bases respectively, with 11 bases between them. This CDR3 comprises 12 residues. Looked up from germline, CDR1 is SGHRS and CDR2 is YFSETQ. CDR3 DNA sequence: TGCGCCAGCAGGGTAGGCTTGGATGAGCAGTTCTTC. It yields the protein CASRVGLDEQFF.

The chain joins TRBV5-1 to TRBJ1-6; no clear D. Germline assignment: CDR1 SGHRS and CDR2 YFSETQ. The V end was cut by 3 bases, the J end by 7 bases, with 11 bases between. The CDR3 covers 14 residues. CDR3: CASSWSDGNSPLHF. Here the CDR3 DNA reads TGCGCCAGCAGCTGGTCGGACGGGAATTCACCCCTCCACTTT.

This clone was observed a few times. The chain is built from TRBV29-1 and TRBJ1-5, with TRBD1 matching over 9 bases. The germline V gene encodes CDR1 SQVTM and CDR2 ANQGSEA. This CDR3 contains 13 residues. Trimming removed 6 bases from V and 6 bases from J; junction bases left unmatched: 6. The CDR3 loop reads CSVNRGPGQPQHF. The CDR3 nucleotides are TGCAGCGTAAACAGGGGGCCGGGTCAGCCCCAGCATTTT.

J is TRBJ2-1 and V is TRBV28; D possibly corresponds to TRBD2 (7 bases). CDR3 size: 16 residues. Germline assignment: CDR1 MDHEN and CDR2 SYDVKM. V gave up 6 bases and J gave up 5 bases, with 20 bases separating them. This CDR3 is CASSPGGRAGDNEQFF. The CDR3 region has the DNA TGTGCCAGCAGCCCGGGGGGCAGGGCTGGCGACAATGAGCAGTTCTTC.

At least ten counts were recorded for this clone. The gene calls are TRBV28 and TRBJ2-4; 12 positions agree with TRBD2. After removal of 8 bases from V and 6 bases from J, the junction contained 8 bases not matched to a gene. The germline V gene has CDR1 MDHEN and CDR2 SYDVKM. The CDR3 covers 15 residues. The CDR3 sequence is CASSFGLAGLNIQYF. CDR3 nucleotides: TGTGCCAGCTCATTCGGACTAGCGGGGCTAAACATTCAGTACTTC. Full variable domain (outside the CDR3, taken from reference TRBV28 and TRBJ2-4): DVKVTQSSRYLVKRTGEKVFLECVQDMDHENMFWYRQDPGLGLRLIYFSYDVKMKEKGDIPEGYSVSREKKERFSLILESASTNQTSMYLCASSFGLAGLNIQYFGAGTRLSVL.

The CDR3 loop reads CASSPFGRTGTQYF. The CDR3 nucleotides read TGTGCCAGCAGCCCTTTTGGGCGGACCGGGACCCAGTACTTC. The rearrangement joins TRBV7-8 to TRBJ2-5; D uncertain. Trimming shortened V by 5 bases and J by 7 bases, and 17 bases separated the two germline ends. Per germline, CDR1 SGHVS and CDR2 FQNEAQ. The CDR3 runs to 14 residues.

This clone came up many times. The gene calls are TRBV14 and TRBJ2-3; tentative D call: TRBD2 (5 bases). This CDR3 spans 15 amino acids. The germline V gene has CDR1 SGHDN and CDR2 FVKESK. Trimming took off 4 bases at V and 7 bases at J, with 18 bases between the two ends. CDR3 loop: CASSPLEGKRYTQYF. CDR3 coding DNA: TGTGCCAGCAGCCCGTTGGAAGGAAAGCGGTATACGCAGTATTTT.

The genes are TRBV4-3 and TRBJ2-2, with D perhaps matching TRBD2 (5 bases). This CDR3 region has 17 residues. Deletions cut 4 bases from V and 1 base from J, with 16 bases between. CDR1 and CDR2 (germline): LGHNA, YSLEER. In DNA form, the CDR3 reads TGCGCCAGCAGCCCCTACCCGGGGTTGGAGAACACCGGGGAGCTGTTTTTT. The encoded protein is CASSPYPGLENTGELFF.

This clone has only a few counts. The genes are TRBV12-5 and TRBJ2-4; no clear D. V was pared by 6 bases and J by 10 bases, with 16 bases between. The CDR3 contains 13 residues. Germline V gene sequence: CDR1 LGHNT, CDR2 FRNRAP. The CDR3 DNA follows: TGTGCTAGTGGCTCCGACCCTGGATGGATTCAGTACTTC. This encodes CASGSDPGWIQYF.

This clone was counted a few times. The chain has TRBV7-2 and TRBJ2-2; D is ambiguous. The CDR3 extends over 17 amino acids. Trimming took off 1 base at V and 3 bases at J, with 15 bases between the two ends. Germline V gives CDR1 SGHTA, CDR2 FQGNSA. The CDR3 here is CASSLVYTDLDTGELFF. CDR3 DNA: TGTGCCAGCAGCTTAGTTTATACGGACCTGGACACCGGGGAGCTGTTTTTT. Using reference TRBV7-2 and TRBJ2-2 for the parts outside the CDR3, the full variable domain is GAGVSQSPSNKVTEKGKDVELRCDPISGHTALYWYRQSLGQGLEFLIYFQGNSAPDKSGLPSDRFSAERTGGSVSTLTIQRTQQEDSAVYLCASSLVYTDLDTGELFFGEGSRLTVL.

This clone was observed a few times. The J gene is TRBJ2-5, the V gene TRBV7-2; D ambiguous. Germline assignment: CDR1 SGHTA and CDR2 FQGNSA. The CDR3 is 11 residues long. Deletions cut 5 bases from V and 7 bases from J, with 8 bases between. The CDR3, as DNA: TGTGCCAGCAGCCCCTTGGGGACCCAGTACTTC. Its protein is CASSPLGTQYF. Based on the CDR3 plus reference TRBV7-2 and TRBJ2-5, the full variable domain is GAGVSQSPSNKVTEKGKDVELRCDPISGHTALYWYRQSLGQGLEFLIYFQGNSAPDKSGLPSDRFSAERTGGSVSTLTIQRTQQEDSAVYLCASSPLGTQYFGPGTRLLVL.

This clone appeared a few times. V usage is TRBV2 and J usage is TRBJ2-3; 9 nucleotides line up with TRBD1. The ends lost 10 bases at V and 4 bases at J; junction bases unmatched: 3. The germline V gene encodes CDR1 SNHLY and CDR2 FYNNEI. The CDR3 runs to 12 residues. CDR3 coding DNA: TGTGCCACTGGGGACAGGGCAGATACGCAGTATTTT. Residues: CATGDRADTQYF.

The V and J genes are TRBV6-4 and TRBJ2-7; TRBD1 is a possible D gene (5 bases). This CDR3 is 16 amino acids long. CDR1 and CDR2 (germline): MRHNA, SNTAGT. The V end was cut by 2 bases, the J end by 2 bases, with 16 bases between. Here the CDR3 reads CASSDPLGALPYEQYV. In nucleotides, the CDR3 is TGTGCCAGCAGTGACCCTTTAGGGGCCCTCCCCTACGAGCAGTACGTC.

V gene TRBV7-2 combines with J gene TRBJ2-5, with no clear D. Looked up from germline, CDR1 is SGHTA and CDR2 is FQGNSA. V shed 0 bases and J shed 4 bases, with 12 bases lying between them. This CDR3 contains 15 residues. CDR3 nucleotides: TGTGCCAGCAGCTTAGCGGGCGGTGGGTCAGAGACCCAGTACTTC. It codes for CASSLAGGGSETQYF.

This clone was seen a handful of times. CDR3 loop: CASSTGAGTGELFF. The CDR3 region has the DNA TGTGCCAGTAGTACAGGGGCCGGAACCGGGGAGCTGTTTTTT. The chain is built from TRBV19 and TRBJ2-2; D is possibly TRBD1 (6 bases). The germline gives CDR1 LNHDA, CDR2 SQIVND (reference sequence). CDR3 length: 14 residues. V lost 4 bases to trimming and J lost 5 bases, with 11 bases between them.

This clone appeared a few times. The chain combines TRBV7-8 with TRBJ2-5; TRBD2 agrees at 14 bases. CDR1 is SGHVS and CDR2 is FQNEAQ in the germline V gene. With V trimmed by 4 bases and J by 2 bases, 3 bases remained unmatched. The CDR3 totals 16 residues. The CDR3 DNA sequence: TGTGCCAGCAGCTACGGGACTAGCGGGGGTCAAGAGACCCAGTACTTC. Translated: CASSYGTSGGQETQYF. The entire variable domain, with the rest obtained from reference TRBV7-8 and TRBJ2-5, is as follows: GAGVSQSPRYKVAKRGQDVALRCDPISGHVSLFWYQQALGQGPEFLTYFQNEAQLDKSGLPSDRFFAERPEGSVSTLKIQRTQQEDSAVYLCASSYGTSGGQETQYFGPGTRLLVL.

This clone occurred a few times. This chain connects TRBV30 to TRBJ2-2, with TRBD1 identical over 8 bases. With V trimmed by 3 bases and J by 1 base, 1 base remained unmatched. Germline loops: CDR1 GTSNPN, CDR2 SVGIG (reference sequence). The CDR3 covers 14 residues. CDR3 nucleotides: TGTGCCTGGAGCGGGACAGGGAACACCGGGGAGCTGTTTTTT. Its translation is CAWSGTGNTGELFF.

The V and J genes are TRBV11-3 and TRBJ2-3; possibly TRBD1 for D (6 bases). Deletions cut 5 bases from V and 0 bases from J, with 12 bases between. CDR1 is SGHNT, CDR2 YENEEA, per germline. CDR3 length equals 15 residues. The CDR3 loop is CASSTRRGSTDTQYF. CDR3 coding DNA: TGTGCCAGCAGCACACGCAGGGGAAGCACAGATACGCAGTATTTT.

This clone was counted many times. The V and J genes are TRBV9 and TRBJ2-1; perhaps D is TRBD1 or TRBD2 (5 bases each). The CDR3 loop spans 16 amino acids. CDR1 and CDR2 from the germline V gene are SGDLS and YYNGEE. Trimming stripped 3 bases from V and 6 bases from J, with 19 bases between. Here the CDR3 DNA reads TGTGCCAGCAGCGCGAGGGGACGCCGCAGTGTCAATGAGCAGTTCTTC. Translation: CASSARGRRSVNEQFF. The full variable domain, with the rest looked up from reference TRBV9 and TRBJ2-1, is DSGVTQTPKHLITATGQRVTLRCSPRSGDLSVYWYQQSLDQGLQFLIQYYNGEERAKGNILERFSAQQFPDLHSELNLSSLELGDSALYFCASSARGRRSVNEQFFGPGTRLTVL.